The 2 T cell receptor beta chains given below trace back to one sample, sequenced in a study of neurological immune-mediated disorders. TCRdb itself ran the 5' RACE reads through MiXCR, one entry per CDR3 protein. Of roughly 47,000 distinct CDR3 sequences listed, roughly 4% are singletons. Sequenced: PBMCs. The receptor set was obtained from a woman aged 55 to 70 with multiple sclerosis.

CDR3 sequence: CATSDLVRGKGSYNEQFF. The CDR3 region has the DNA TGTGCCACCAGTGATTTGGTGCGGGGGAAGGGCTCCTACAATGAGCAGTTCTTC. V is TRBV24-1 and J is TRBJ2-1, with 7 bases matching TRBD2. The germline V gene has CDR1 KGHDR and CDR2 SFDVKD. V shed 0 bases, J shed 0 bases, and the junction held 7 bases outside the gene matches. There are 18 residues in the CDR3.

This clonotype was recorded many times. The gene calls are TRBV3-1 and TRBJ1-2; perhaps TRBD1 as D (6 bases). V lost 3 bases and J 7 bases, leaving 15 bases between the germline ends. The V gene's germline CDR1 is LGHDT and CDR2 YNNKEL (reference sequence). This CDR3 has 14 residues. The CDR3 nucleotides are TGTGCCAGCAGCCAGGAGACGGGGGCGGCTGGCTACACCTTC. Amino acid sequence: CASSQETGAAGYTF.